Below are 13 T cell receptor beta chains sequenced from a single sample in a study of blood T cell repertoires in COVID-19. Here immunoSEQ multiplex PCR was the method, and the copy in TCRdb shows in-frame clones only, minus some. The table records 45,000 to 70,000 clones, around 87% of them present only once. The source material was peripheral blood. The source is a woman over 75 with COVID-19, enrolled during active disease.

The J gene is TRBJ2-3, the V gene TRBV25-1, with 9 bases fitting TRBD1. The CDR3 totals 15 residues. V dropped 4 bases and J dropped 3; count of bases not matched to a gene: 5. The V gene's germline CDR1 is MGHDK and CDR2 SYGVNS. In nucleotides, the CDR3 is TGTGCCAGCAGTGGGGGACAGGGCGTTACAGATACGCAGTATTTT. Amino acids: CASSGGQGVTDTQYF. Using reference TRBV25-1 and TRBJ2-3 for the parts outside the CDR3, the full variable domain is EADIYQTPRYLVIGTGKKITLECSQTMGHDKMYWYQQDPGMELHLIHYSYGVNSTEKGDLSSESTVSRIRTEHFPLTLESARPSHTSQYLCASSGGQGVTDTQYFGPGTRLTVL.

A single count supports this clone. The CDR3 DNA follows: TGTGCCAGCAGCTCTAGCGGGGGGCAGTCGGATGAGCAGTTCTTC. Translation: CASSSSGGQSDEQFF. The V call is TRBV11-3, the J call TRBJ2-1; 11 nucleotides agree with TRBD2. The length of the CDR3 is 15 residues. Germline V gene data show CDR1 as SGHNT and CDR2 as YENEEA. The junction had 7 bases not matched to a gene; V was cut back by 4 bases and J by 8 bases.

This chain connects TRBV11-2 to TRBJ2-5, with D tentatively TRBD1 (6 bases). The CDR3 extends over 13 amino acids. Trimming removed 4 bases at V and 5 bases at J, with 11 bases between. Per germline, CDR1 SGHAT and CDR2 FQNNGV. The CDR3 coding sequence is TGTGCCAGCAGCTCAGGGGTGGGGGAGACCCAGTACTTC. This codes for CASSSGVGETQYF.

The chain has TRBV19 and TRBJ2-3; TRBD1 matches 8 bases. V shed 4 bases, J shed 4 bases, and the junction held 4 bases outside the gene matches. This CDR3 comprises 14 residues. Germline assignment: CDR1 LNHDA and CDR2 SQIVND (reference sequence). CDR3 sequence reads: CASSRQGRADTQYF. DNA for the CDR3: TGTGCCAGTAGTAGACAGGGGCGAGCAGATACGCAGTATTTT.

J is TRBJ1-5 and V is TRBV5-8, with a tentative D call TRBD1 (5 bases). The CDR3 is 13 amino acids. Germline CDR1 SGHTS, CDR2 YDEGEE. Trimming shortened V by 4 bases and J by 6 bases, and 11 bases separated the two germline ends. The CDR3 region is CASSPGFAQPQHF. CDR3 coding DNA: TGTGCCAGCAGCCCAGGGTTCGCTCAGCCCCAGCATTTT.

This clone has a handful of counts. The V gene is TRBV5-1, the J gene TRBJ1-1; D may be TRBD1 (6 bases). CDR1 and CDR2 from the germline V gene are SGHRS and YFSETQ. V shed 0 bases and J shed 4 bases, with 10 bases lying between them. This CDR3 contains 14 residues. The CDR3 here is CASSLAGEITEAFF. The CDR3 nucleotides read TGCGCCAGCAGCTTGGCAGGGGAGATCACTGAAGCTTTCTTT.

This clone occurred a few times. The genes are TRBV28 and TRBJ2-2, with D perhaps matching TRBD2 (5 bases). Germline loops: CDR1 MDHEN, CDR2 SYDVKM. The CDR3 spans 12 residues. Deletions cut 3 bases from V and 6 bases from J, with 5 bases between. The CDR3 spells CASSLEAGELFF. For the CDR3, the DNA is TGTGCCAGCAGTTTGGAGGCCGGGGAGCTGTTTTTT.

DNA for the CDR3: TGTGCCAGCAGCCAACTCCAAGAGACCCAGTACTTC. Amino acid sequence: CASSQLQETQYF. This chain links TRBV3-1 (or the pseudogene TRBV3-2) with TRBJ2-5; no reliable D call. The germline V gene has CDR1 LGHDT and CDR2 YNNKEL (reference sequence). V was pared by 2 bases and J by 1 base, with 2 bases between. The CDR3 sequence is 12 residues long.

The chain couples TRBV24-1 to TRBJ2-1; TRBD2 might be the D (7 bases). The CDR3 has 15 amino acids. With 2 bases removed from V and 6 bases from J, the gap between germline ends came to 13 bases. Germline loops: CDR1 KGHDR, CDR2 SFDVKD. In DNA form, the CDR3 reads TGTGCCACCAGTGATTCCGGCGGGGGCAGCAATGAGCAGTTCTTC. Its translation is CATSDSGGGSNEQFF.

This chain joins TRBV10-3 and TRBJ2-2, with 11 bases lining up with TRBD1. Germline V CDR1 and CDR2: ENHRY, SYGVKD. This CDR3 region has 15 residues. The V and J ends lost 11 bases and 6 bases, in that order; junction bases with no gene match: 11. CDR3 region: CAVESGQGVSGELFF. CDR3 in DNA: TGTGCCGTCGAATCGGGACAGGGGGTCTCCGGGGAGCTGTTTTTT.

This rearrangement joins TRBV3-1 (or the pseudogene TRBV3-2) to TRBJ2-3; D might be TRBD1 (7 bases). The ends were cut back, 1 base at V and 2 bases at J, with 10 bases in the middle. The CDR3 spans 15 residues. Germline V gene lookup returns CDR1 LGHDT and CDR2 YNNKEL (reference sequence). The CDR3 loop reads CASSQAGGSTDTQYF. In DNA form, the CDR3 reads TGTGCCAGCAGCCAAGCAGGGGGGTCCACAGATACGCAGTATTTT.

The chain has TRBV6-5 and TRBJ1-1, with 8 bases aligning to TRBD1. The germline gives CDR1 MNHEY, CDR2 SVGAGI. The V segment lost 6 bases and the J segment 0 bases; nucleotides outside the gene matches: 3. The CDR3 has 14 residues. The CDR3 reads CASSPDRVNTEAFF. In DNA form, the CDR3 reads TGTGCCAGCAGCCCGGACAGGGTGAACACTGAAGCTTTCTTT.

This clone is large by share. The J gene is TRBJ2-7, the V gene TRBV7-2; D may be TRBD2 (5 bases). Germline assignment: CDR1 SGHTA and CDR2 FQGNSA. V shed 5 bases and J shed 1 base, with 9 bases lying between them. The CDR3 consists of 13 residues. CDR3 region: CASSADSSYEQYF. The CDR3 DNA reads as TGTGCCAGCAGCGCGGACTCGTCCTACGAGCAGTACTTC.